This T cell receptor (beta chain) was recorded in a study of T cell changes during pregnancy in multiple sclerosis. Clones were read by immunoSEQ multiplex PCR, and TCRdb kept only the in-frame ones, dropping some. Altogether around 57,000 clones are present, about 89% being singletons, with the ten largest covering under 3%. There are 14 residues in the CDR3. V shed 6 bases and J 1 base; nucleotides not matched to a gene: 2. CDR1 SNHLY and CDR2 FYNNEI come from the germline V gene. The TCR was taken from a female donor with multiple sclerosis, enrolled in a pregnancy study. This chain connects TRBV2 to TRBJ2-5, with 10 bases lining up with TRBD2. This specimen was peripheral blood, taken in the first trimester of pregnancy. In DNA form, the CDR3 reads TGTGCCAGCAGGCCTAGCGGGAGCCAAGAGACCCAGTACTTC. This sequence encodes CASRPSGSQETQYF. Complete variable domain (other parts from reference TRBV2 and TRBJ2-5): EPEVTQTPSHQVTQMGQEVILRCVPISNHLYFYWYRQILGQKVEFLVSFYNNEISEKSEIFDDQFSVERPDGSNFTLKIRSTKLEDSAMYFCASRPSGSQETQYFGPGTRLLVL.